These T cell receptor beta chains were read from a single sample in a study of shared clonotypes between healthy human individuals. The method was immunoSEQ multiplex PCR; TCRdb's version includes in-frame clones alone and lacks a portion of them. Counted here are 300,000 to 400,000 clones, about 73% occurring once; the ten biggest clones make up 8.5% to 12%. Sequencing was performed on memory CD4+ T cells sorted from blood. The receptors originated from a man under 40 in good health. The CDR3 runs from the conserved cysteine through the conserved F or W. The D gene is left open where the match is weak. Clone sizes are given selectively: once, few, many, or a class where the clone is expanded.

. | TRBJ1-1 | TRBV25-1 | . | TGTGCCAGCAAGGATTCGTTGGGTACTGAAGCTTTCTTT | CASKDSLGTEAFF
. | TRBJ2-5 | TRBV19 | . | TGTGCCAGTAGTATTACGAGCACGGCGTCGGGAGAGACCCAGTACTTC | CASSITSTASGETQYF
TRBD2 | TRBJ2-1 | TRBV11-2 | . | TGTGCCAGCAGCTTAGATTATTCGGGAGGGCCGGACTACAATGAACAGTTCTTC | CASSLDYSGGPDYNEQFF
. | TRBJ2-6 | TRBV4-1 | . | TGCGCCAGCAGCCAGCGATCTGGGGCCAACGTCCTGACTTTC | CASSQRSGANVLTF
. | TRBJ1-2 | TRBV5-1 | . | TGCGCCAGCAGCTTGAACACTTATGGCTACACCTTC | CASSLNTYGYTF
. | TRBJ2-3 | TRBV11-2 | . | TGTGCCAGCAGCTTAGTGGGGGCCGGTACGCAGTATTTT | CASSLVGAGTQYF
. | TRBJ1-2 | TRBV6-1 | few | TGTGCCAGCACGGACCTTTATGGCTACACCTTC | CASTDLYGYTF
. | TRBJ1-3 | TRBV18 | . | TGTGCCAGCTCACAAAACAGTCGCGACACCATATATTTT | CASSQNSRDTIYF
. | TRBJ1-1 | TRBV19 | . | TGTGCCAGTAGGGCCGGCTTGGGCACTGAAGCTTTCTTT | CASRAGLGTEAFF
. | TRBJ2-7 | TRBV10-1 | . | TGCGCCAGCAGTGAGGGACTCCTCAGCCCCTACGAGCAGTACTTC | CASSEGLLSPYEQYF
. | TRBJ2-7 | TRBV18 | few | TGTGCCAGCTCACCCGGGACTTCTTCCTACGAGCAGTACTTC | CASSPGTSSYEQYF
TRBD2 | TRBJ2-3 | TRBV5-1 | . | TGCGCCAGCAGCTTAAACAGCGGGAGGAGAGGAGATACGCAGTATTTT | CASSLNSGRRGDTQYF
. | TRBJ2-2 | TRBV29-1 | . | TGCGGGGGGACAGCCGGGAACGGGGCCGGGGAGCTGTTTTTT | CGGTAGNGAGELFF
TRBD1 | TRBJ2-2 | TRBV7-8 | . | TGTGCCAGTAAGGGGACAGTTCTTGCGAACACCGGGGAGCTGTTTTTT | CASKGTVLANTGELFF
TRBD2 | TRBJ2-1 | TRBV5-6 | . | TGTGCCAGCAGCGGCGAGCGGGATCTAGGAACCTATGAGCAGTTCTTC | CASSGERDLGTYEQFF
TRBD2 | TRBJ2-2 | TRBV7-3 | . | TGTGCCAGCAGCCCCCGACTAGCGGGCCCCGGGGAGCTGTTTTTT | CASSPRLAGPGELFF
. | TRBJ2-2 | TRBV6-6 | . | TGTGCCAGCAAAGCGAACACCGGGGAGCTGTTTTTT | CASKANTGELFF
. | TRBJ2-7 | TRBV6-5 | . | TGTGCCAGCAGTTACTCTTCGGCCTACGAGCAGTACTTC | CASSYSSAYEQYF
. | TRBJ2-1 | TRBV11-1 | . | TGTGCCAGCAGCTTAGAGGCCATAGCGGTTTACAATGAGCAGTTCTTC | CASSLEAIAVYNEQFF
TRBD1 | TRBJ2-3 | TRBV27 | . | TGTGCCAGCAGCCCCCGGACAGGGGAAGGGGGAAGCACAGATACGCAGTATTTT | CASSPRTGEGGSTDTQYF
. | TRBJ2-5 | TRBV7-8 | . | TGTGCCAGCAGCTTAGTTGGGTACCAAGAGACCCAGTACTTC | CASSLVGYQETQYF
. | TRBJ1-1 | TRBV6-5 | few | TGTGCCAGCAGTTACACGGGACACATGAACACTGAAGCTTTCTTT | CASSYTGHMNTEAFF
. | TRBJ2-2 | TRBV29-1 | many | TGCAGCGTGGGCCTAAGGCGCACCGGGGAGCTGTTTTTT | CSVGLRRTGELFF
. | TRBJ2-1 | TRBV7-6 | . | TGTGCCAGCAGCTCTAGTATTTTAGGGAAGAGCTCCTACAATGAGCAGTTCTTC | CASSSSILGKSSYNEQFF
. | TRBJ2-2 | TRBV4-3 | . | TGCGCCAGCACCAAAAGATTCCTTGGGGCCGGGGAGCTGTTTTTT | CASTKRFLGAGELFF
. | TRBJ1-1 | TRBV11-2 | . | TGTGCCAGCAACCGCGCCCAGAACACTGAAGCTTTCTTT | CASNRAQNTEAFF
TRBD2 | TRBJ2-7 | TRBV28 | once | TGTGCCAGCAGTTTGGGGGGACTAGCGGGAGTCGAGCAGTACTTC | CASSLGGLAGVEQYF
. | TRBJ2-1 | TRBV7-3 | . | TGTGCCAGCAGCTTAAGGCCCTACAATGAGCAGTTCTTC | CASSLRPYNEQFF
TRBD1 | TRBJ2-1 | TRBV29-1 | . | TGCAGCGTGCGGACAGGCATCTCCTACAATGAGCAGTTCTTC | CSVRTGISYNEQFF
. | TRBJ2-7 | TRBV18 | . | TGTGCCAGCTCACCCCCCGGGGTTTCCTACGAGCAGTACTTC | CASSPPGVSYEQYF
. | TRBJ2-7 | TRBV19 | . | TGTGCCAGTAGTCCGGACTTTTCAGACGAGCAGTACTTC | CASSPDFSDEQYF
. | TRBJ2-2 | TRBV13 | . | TGTGCCAGCAGCTTATCTACCTCGTGGAGCACCGGGGAGCTGTTTTTT | CASSLSTSWSTGELFF
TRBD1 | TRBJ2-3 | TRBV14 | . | TGTGCCAGCAGCGTAAGGGACAGCCAGATAAGAGATACGCAGTATTTT | CASSVRDSQIRDTQYF
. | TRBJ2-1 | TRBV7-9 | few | TGTGCCAGCAGCTGGACGGGGGCGGCCCGTGGGGAGCAGTTCTTC | CASSWTGAARGEQFF
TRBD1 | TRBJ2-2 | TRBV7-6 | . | TGTGCCAGCAGCTTGGGGACAGGGTACACCGGGGAGCTGTTTTTT | CASSLGTGYTGELFF
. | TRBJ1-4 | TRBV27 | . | TGTGCCAGCCAAGACCCCGGGGCAAGTAGAGAAAAACTGTTTTTT | CASQDPGASREKLFF
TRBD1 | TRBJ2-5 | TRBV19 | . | TGTGCCAGTAGTATACGTGACAGGGTTAAAGGGCAAGAGACCCAGTACTTC | CASSIRDRVKGQETQYF
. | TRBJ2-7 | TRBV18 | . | TGTGCCAGCTCACCACCGTCTCTTGCTGGGGAGCAGTACTTC | CASSPPSLAGEQYF
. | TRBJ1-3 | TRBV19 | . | TGTGCCAGTATTCCGACAAGTCTGAGCTCTGGAAACACCATATATTTT | CASIPTSLSSGNTIYF
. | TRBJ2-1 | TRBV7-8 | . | TGTGCCAGCAGCTTACTTACGGGAATTATGTACAATGAGCAGTTCTTC | CASSLLTGIMYNEQFF
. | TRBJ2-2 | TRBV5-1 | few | TGCGCCAGCAGTTCGAAGGCAGTTGGGAACACCGGGGAGCTGTTTTTT | CASSSKAVGNTGELFF
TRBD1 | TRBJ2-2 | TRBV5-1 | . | TGCGCCAGCACCAAGGGACAGGAAAACACCGGGGAGCTGTTTTTT | CASTKGQENTGELFF
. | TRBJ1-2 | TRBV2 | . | TGTGCCAGCGATGGGGGGGTAGGTGGCTACACCTTC | CASDGGVGGYTF
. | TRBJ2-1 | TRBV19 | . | TGTGCCAGTATAAGGAGTGCGCACAATGAGCAGTTCTTC | CASIRSAHNEQFF
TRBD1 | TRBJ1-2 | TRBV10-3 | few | TGTGCCATCGAGGGTAGGGACAGGCGATCAGCTAACTATGGCTACACCTTC | CAIEGRDRRSANYGYTF